The 22 T cell receptor beta chains below come from one sample, sequenced in a study of early T cells in non-severe SARS-CoV-2 infection. TCRdb called the 5' RACE reads again in MiXCR, with one record for every CDR3 protein. The repertoire includes about 48,000 distinct CDR3 sequences, 5.6% of them detected once, and 4.5% to 5.5% sits in the top ten. Source material: whole blood. The receptors shown here come from an adult who was a healthcare worker with PCR-confirmed SARS-CoV-2 infection or an uninfected control (not recorded which).

This clonotype was detected a few times. The V and J genes are TRBV5-1 and TRBJ2-7; possibly TRBD2 for D (6 bases). Germline values: CDR1 SGHRS, CDR2 YFSETQ. The V gene lost 3 bases and the J gene lost 3 bases, with 13 bases spanning the gap. The CDR3 covers 14 residues. The CDR3 sequence is CASSYYSGGYEQYF. CDR3 coding DNA: TGCGCCAGCAGCTACTATTCCGGGGGCTACGAGCAGTACTTC.

This clonotype was detected ten times or more. The chain carries TRBV3-2 and TRBJ1-3; TRBD1, the table's D call, lacks a check against the DNA. TRBV3-2 is labeled a pseudogene. The CDR3 has 13 residues. The DNA of the CDR3 is TGTGCCAGCAGCCTGGGACCCGGAAACACCATATATTTT. Translating it yields CASSLGPGNTIYF.

Many counts were recorded for this clonotype. In DNA form, the CDR3 reads TGTGCCAGCAGTCCCCGACTAGCGGAATACAATGAGCAGTTCTTC. Translating gives CASSPRLAEYNEQFF. The rearrangement links TRBV13 to TRBJ2-1; 9 nucleotides agree with TRBD2. The CDR3 is 15 residues long. The germline gives CDR1 PRHDT, CDR2 FYEKMQ (reference sequence). Trimming cost V 6 bases and J 4 bases; bases outside gene matches: 7.

The table lists this clonotype with many counts. This chain joins TRBV27 and TRBJ1-4; D is unresolved. The germline V gene encodes CDR1 MNHEY and CDR2 SMNVEV (reference sequence). V was clipped by 8 bases and J by 5 bases, with 6 bases between them. The CDR3 runs 11 residues. The CDR3 here is CASGPNEKLFF. The DNA for the CDR3 is TGTGCCAGCGGACCAAATGAAAAACTGTTTTTT.

This clonotype showed up many times. V and J are TRBV24-1 and TRBJ2-2, with D maybe TRBD2 (5 bases). Germline CDR1 and CDR2: KGHDR and SFDVKD. Trimming pared 4 bases from V and 2 bases from J, leaving 10 bases between. This CDR3 comprises 15 residues. The CDR3 reads CATSENRGNTGELFF. DNA of the CDR3: TGTGCCACCAGTGAGAACCGGGGAAACACCGGGGAGCTGTTTTTT.

This chain uses TRBV4-1 with TRBJ1-5, with D unresolved. V shed 2 bases and J shed 1 base, with 12 bases lying between them. The V gene's germline CDR1 is MGHRA and CDR2 YSYEKL. The CDR3 extends over 16 amino acids. The CDR3 loop is CASSQPLAGSNQPQHF. CDR3 sequence (DNA): TGCGCCAGCAGCCAACCTCTCGCGGGGAGCAATCAGCCCCAGCATTTT.

This clonotype has ten or more counts. Here the CDR3 DNA reads TGTGCCAGCTCACCACTCCAGGCGAACACTGAAGCTTTCTTT. Protein: CASSPLQANTEAFF. V is TRBV18 and J is TRBJ1-1; D not resolved. The CDR3 extends over 14 amino acids. Looked up from germline, CDR1 is KGHSH and CDR2 is LQKENI. V gave up 1 base and J gave up 1 base, with 7 bases separating them.

In this sample, this clonotype turned up many times. V and J are TRBV20-1 and TRBJ1-2; perhaps TRBD1 as D (6 bases). The length of the CDR3 is 13 residues. Per the germline V gene, CDR1 is DFQATT and CDR2 is SNEGSKA (reference sequence). V lost 4 bases and J 6 bases, leaving 15 bases between the germline ends. CDR3 nucleotides: TGCAGTGCTATGGACAGCTCGGTGGATGGCTACACCTTC. Residues: CSAMDSSVDGYTF.

This clonotype has at least ten counts. J is TRBJ2-1 and V is TRBV18; D is tentatively TRBD1 or TRBD2 (6 bases each). The length of the CDR3 is 12 residues. Trimming took off 3 bases at V and 10 bases at J, with 10 bases between the two ends. The germline V gene has CDR1 KGHSH and CDR2 LQKENI. For the CDR3, the DNA is TGTGCCAGCTCACCCCAGGGGAGGGAGCAGTTCTTC. Amino acids: CASSPQGREQFF. Together with reference TRBV18 and TRBJ2-1, the CDR3 gives the full variable domain: NAGVMQNPRHLVRRRGQEARLRCSPMKGHSHVYWYRQLPEEGLKFMVYLQKENIIDESGMPKERFSAEFPKEGPSILRIQQVVRGDSAAYFCASSPQGREQFFGPGTRLTVL.

Ten or more counts support this clonotype. V and J are TRBV6-1 and TRBJ2-7; D uncertain. Germline loops: CDR1 MNHNS, CDR2 SASEGT. This CDR3 is built from 12 residues. V gave up 1 base and J gave up 2 bases, with 3 bases separating them. The CDR3 reads CASSEGAYEQYF. The CDR3, as DNA: TGTGCCAGCAGTGAAGGGGCCTACGAGCAGTACTTC.

The genes are TRBV10-1 and TRBJ2-2; no definite D call. The germline CDR1 and CDR2 sequences are WNHNN and SYGVQD (reference sequence). Deletions cut 5 bases from V and 5 bases from J, with 6 bases between. CDR3 size: 12 residues. The CDR3 protein is CASSHPTGELFF. CDR3 in DNA: TGCGCCAGCAGTCACCCAACCGGGGAGCTGTTTTTT.

This clonotype was recorded a few times. The chain recombines TRBV3-1 with TRBJ2-3; the match to TRBD1 covers 8 bases. V was pared by 5 bases and J by 4 bases, with 5 bases of the junction left unmatched. Germline CDR1 reads LGHDT; CDR2 reads YNNKEL (reference sequence). This CDR3 is 14 amino acids long. CDR3 protein: CASSSWTGPDTQYF. Here the CDR3 DNA reads TGTGCCAGCAGCTCTTGGACAGGGCCAGATACGCAGTATTTT.

Here the CDR3 reads CSARSSGRLNQPQHF. The CDR3 DNA follows: TGCAGTGCTAGAAGTTCGGGCAGGCTTAATCAGCCCCAGCATTTT. The chain couples TRBV20-1 to TRBJ1-5; D gene ambiguous. This CDR3 has 15 residues. Between the trimmed V and J ends, which lost 2 bases and 4 bases, there was a span of 15 bases. The germline CDR1 and CDR2 sequences are DFQATT and SNEGSKA (reference sequence).

This clonotype was recorded at least ten times. The chain has TRBV6-4 and TRBJ1-1; 8 bases are a match to TRBD1. Germline CDR1 MRHNA, CDR2 SNTAGT. The CDR3 runs 16 residues. The V gene end was trimmed by 2 bases and the J gene end by 4 bases; junction bases not matched to a gene: 9. The CDR3 bases are TGTGCCAGCAGTGACGGGTTCGGGACAGGCGGCACTGAAGCTTTCTTT. This codes for CASSDGFGTGGTEAFF.

In its sample, this clonotype was seen many times. The CDR3 here is CASSLDVRQKLFF. CDR3 DNA: TGCGCCAGCAGCTTGGACGTCCGGCAAAAACTGTTTTTT. The rearrangement joins TRBV5-1 to TRBJ1-4; unclear D gene. The germline V gene has CDR1 SGHRS and CDR2 YFSETQ. The CDR3 totals 13 residues. The V gene lost 0 bases and the J gene lost 9 bases, with 9 bases spanning the gap.

This clonotype was seen at least ten times. The rearrangement links TRBV20-1 to TRBJ2-5; the match to TRBD2 covers 13 bases. The germline CDR1 and CDR2 sequences are DFQATT and SNEGSKA (reference sequence). The CDR3 consists of 15 residues. J lost 1 base, V lost 7 bases, and 6 bases had no gene match. CDR3 protein: CSGTSGGGPQETQYF. Written as DNA, the CDR3 is TGCAGTGGGACTAGCGGGGGTGGGCCCCAAGAGACCCAGTACTTC.

This clonotype was observed at least ten times. The rearrangement links TRBV20-1 to TRBJ1-5; D is unresolved. CDR1 and CDR2 (germline): DFQATT, SNEGSKA (reference sequence). CDR3 length: 13 residues. Between the trimmed V and J ends, which lost 5 bases and 6 bases, there was a span of 14 bases. CDR3 in amino acids: CSAPPGVGQPQHF. In nucleotides, the CDR3 is TGCAGTGCTCCCCCCGGGGTCGGTCAGCCCCAGCATTTT.

This clonotype was picked up many times. The chain links TRBV12-3 or TRBV12-4 to TRBJ1-4, with D hard to call. V gave up 5 bases and J gave up 8 bases, with 12 bases separating them. This CDR3 has 13 amino acids. Here the CDR3 DNA reads TGTGCCAGCAGTCCCTCCGCGACAGAAAAACTGTTTTTT. It codes for CASSPSATEKLFF.

There are many counts of this clonotype. The chain joins TRBV15 to TRBJ2-7; unclear D gene. The V and J ends lost 5 bases and 0 bases respectively, with 11 bases between them. The CDR3 sequence is 14 residues long. CDR1 and CDR2 from the germline V gene are LNHNV and YYDKDF (reference sequence). This CDR3 is CATSGWGSSYEQYF. Here the CDR3 DNA reads TGTGCCACCAGCGGCTGGGGTAGCTCCTACGAGCAGTACTTC.

This clonotype was observed at least ten times. J is TRBJ2-3 and V is TRBV7-9, with D unresolved. Germline CDR1 is SEHNR and CDR2 is FQNEAQ (reference sequence). The V and J ends lost 1 base and 2 bases respectively, with 10 bases between them. The CDR3 consists of 15 residues. DNA of the CDR3: TGTGCCAGCAGCTTAGGCCCGGTGGTCACAGATACGCAGTATTTT. Translated: CASSLGPVVTDTQYF. Combining the CDR3 with reference TRBV7-9 and TRBJ2-3 gives the whole variable domain DTGVSQNPRHKITKRGQNVTFRCDPISEHNRLYWYRQTLGQGPEFLTYFQNEAQLEKSRLLSDRFSAERPKGSFSTLEIQRTEQGDSAMYLCASSLGPVVTDTQYFGPGTRLTVL.

The CDR3 sequence: CASSLGSGNEAFF. CDR3 in DNA: TGTGCCAGCAGCCTGGGCTCAGGGAATGAAGCTTTCTTT. J is TRBJ1-1 and V is TRBV7-9, with D maybe TRBD1 (5 bases). Germline V gene sequence: CDR1 SEHNR, CDR2 FQNEAQ (reference sequence). Trimming removed 5 bases from V and 7 bases from J, with 14 bases in between. The CDR3 contains 13 residues.

The chain is built from TRBV29-1 and TRBJ1-1; 8 nucleotides agree with TRBD1. The CDR3 sequence is 12 residues long. In germline, CDR1 is SQVTM, CDR2 ANQGSEA. Trimming removed 6 bases from V and 2 bases from J; junction bases left unmatched: 2. The CDR3 bases are TGCAGCGTCGACAGGGGAAACACTGAAGCTTTCTTT. It codes for CSVDRGNTEAFF.